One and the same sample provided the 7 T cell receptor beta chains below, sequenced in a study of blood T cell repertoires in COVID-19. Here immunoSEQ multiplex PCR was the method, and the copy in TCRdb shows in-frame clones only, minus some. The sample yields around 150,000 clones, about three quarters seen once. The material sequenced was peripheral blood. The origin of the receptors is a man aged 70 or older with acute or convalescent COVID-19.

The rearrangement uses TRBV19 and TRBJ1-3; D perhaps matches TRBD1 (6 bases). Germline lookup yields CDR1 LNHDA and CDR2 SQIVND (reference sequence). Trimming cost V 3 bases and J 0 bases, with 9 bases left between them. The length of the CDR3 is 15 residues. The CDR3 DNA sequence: TGTGCCAGTAGTATCACAGGGAGCTCTGGAAACACCATATATTTT. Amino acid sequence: CASSITGSSGNTIYF.

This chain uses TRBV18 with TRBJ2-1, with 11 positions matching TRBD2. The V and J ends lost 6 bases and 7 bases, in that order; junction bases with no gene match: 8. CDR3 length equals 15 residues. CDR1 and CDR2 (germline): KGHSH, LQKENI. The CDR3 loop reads CASSGLAADGNEQFF. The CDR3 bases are TGTGCCAGCTCGGGACTAGCGGCCGATGGGAATGAGCAGTTCTTC.

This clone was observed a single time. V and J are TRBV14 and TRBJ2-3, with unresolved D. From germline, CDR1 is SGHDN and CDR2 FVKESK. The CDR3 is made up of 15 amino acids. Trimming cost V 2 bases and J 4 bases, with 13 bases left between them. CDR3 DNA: TGTGCCAGCAGCCAACAGCCCCAGCGCGCAGATACGCAGTATTTT. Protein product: CASSQQPQRADTQYF.

The CDR3 DNA follows: TGTGCCAGCAGCCCCCAGGGGGACGAAGAGACCCAGTACTTC. It is translated as CASSPQGDEETQYF. V gene TRBV6-2 or TRBV6-3 combines with J gene TRBJ2-5; 7 bases match TRBD1. Germline CDR1 reads MNHEY; CDR2 reads SVGEGT. The CDR3 is 14 amino acids. Trimming took 6 bases from V and 3 from J; bases not matched to a gene: 7.

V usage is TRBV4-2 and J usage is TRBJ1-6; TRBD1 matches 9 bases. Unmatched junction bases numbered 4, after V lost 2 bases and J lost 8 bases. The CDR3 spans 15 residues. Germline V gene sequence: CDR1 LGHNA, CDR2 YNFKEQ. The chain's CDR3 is CASSQRTGEDSPLHF. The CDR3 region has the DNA TGTGCCAGCAGCCAACGGACAGGGGAGGATTCACCCCTCCACTTT.

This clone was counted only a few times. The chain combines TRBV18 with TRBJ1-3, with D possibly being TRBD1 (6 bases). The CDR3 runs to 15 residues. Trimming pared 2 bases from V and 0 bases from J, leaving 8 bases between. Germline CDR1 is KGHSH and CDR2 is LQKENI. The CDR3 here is CASSPKTGSGNTIYF. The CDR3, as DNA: TGTGCCAGCTCACCAAAGACAGGCTCTGGAAACACCATATATTTT.

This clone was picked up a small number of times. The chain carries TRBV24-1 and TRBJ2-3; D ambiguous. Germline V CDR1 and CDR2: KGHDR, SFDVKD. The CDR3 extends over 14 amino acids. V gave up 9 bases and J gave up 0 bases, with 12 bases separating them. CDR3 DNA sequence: TGTGCCACCCAGATATGGTCAAGCACAGATACGCAGTATTTT. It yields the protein CATQIWSSTDTQYF.